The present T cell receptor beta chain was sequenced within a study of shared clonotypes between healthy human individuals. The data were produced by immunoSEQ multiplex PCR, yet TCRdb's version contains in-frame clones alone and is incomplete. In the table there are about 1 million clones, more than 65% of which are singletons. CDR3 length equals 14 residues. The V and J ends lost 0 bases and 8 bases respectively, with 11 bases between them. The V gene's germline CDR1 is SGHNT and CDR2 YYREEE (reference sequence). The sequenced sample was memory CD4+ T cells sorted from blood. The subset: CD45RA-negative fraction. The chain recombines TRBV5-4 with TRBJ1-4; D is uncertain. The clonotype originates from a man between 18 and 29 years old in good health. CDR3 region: CASSLGRGIEKLFF. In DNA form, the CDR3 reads TGTGCCAGCAGCTTGGGACGTGGGATCGAAAAACTGTTTTTT. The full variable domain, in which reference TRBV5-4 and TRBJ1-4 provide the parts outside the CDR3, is ETGVTQSPTHLIKTRGQQVTLRCSSQSGHNTVSWYQQALGQGPQFIFQYYREEENGRGNFPPRFSGLQFPNYSSELNVNALELDDSALYLCASSLGRGIEKLFFGSGTQLSVL.